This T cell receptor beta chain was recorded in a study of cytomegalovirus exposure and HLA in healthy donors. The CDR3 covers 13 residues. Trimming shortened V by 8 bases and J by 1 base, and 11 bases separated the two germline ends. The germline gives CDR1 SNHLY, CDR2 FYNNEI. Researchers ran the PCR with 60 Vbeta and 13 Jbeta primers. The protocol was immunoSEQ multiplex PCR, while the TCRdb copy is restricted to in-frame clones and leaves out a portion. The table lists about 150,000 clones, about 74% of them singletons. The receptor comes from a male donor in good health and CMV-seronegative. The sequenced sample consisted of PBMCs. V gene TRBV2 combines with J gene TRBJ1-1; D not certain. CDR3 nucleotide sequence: TGTGCCAGCGAAGAGGGAACGAACACTGAAGCTTTCTTT. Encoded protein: CASEEGTNTEAFF.